One sample yielded the 17 T cell receptor beta chains listed below, sequenced in a study of glioma-infiltrating T cells after dendritic cell vaccination. Time point noted: after dendritic cell vaccination, including at tumor progression/relapse. Clones were read by immunoSEQ multiplex PCR, and TCRdb kept only the in-frame ones, dropping some. This sample carries around 10,000 clones, 81% of them seen once, and the ten largest clones take under 50%. The sequenced sample was blood, obtained after dendritic cell vaccination. Receptors were obtained from a human donor with glioblastoma.

This clone was observed once. The J gene is TRBJ1-3, the V gene TRBV10-3, with D uncertain. The V gene's germline CDR1 is ENHRY and CDR2 SYGVKD. The CDR3 sequence is 13 residues long. V lost 3 bases and J 4 bases, leaving 7 bases between the germline ends. CDR3 sequence: CAISDSGGNTIYF. CDR3 nucleotides: TGTGCCATCAGTGATTCGGGGGGAAACACCATATATTTT.

V and J are TRBV29-1 and TRBJ2-7; 12 nucleotides match TRBD1. In germline, CDR1 is SQVTM, CDR2 ANQGSEA. This CDR3 spans 14 amino acids. V lost 4 bases to trimming and J lost 6 bases; unmatched junction nucleotides: 7. CDR3 in DNA: TGCAGCGTTGTTCCCGGGACAGGGGGCGGCGAGCAGTACTTC. It specifies CSVVPGTGGGEQYF.

This rearrangement joins TRBV4-1 to TRBJ1-2, with D unresolved. The germline gives CDR1 MGHRA, CDR2 YSYEKL. Trimming took off 4 bases at V and 8 bases at J, with 17 bases between the two ends. The CDR3 has 14 amino acids. CDR3 sequence: CASSPSSGAWGYTF. DNA for the CDR3: TGCGCCAGCAGCCCTAGCTCAGGAGCGTGGGGCTACACCTTC.

This chain joins TRBV27 and TRBJ2-2; perhaps TRBD2 as D (7 bases). The CDR3 length is 18 residues. Germline CDR1 is MNHEY and CDR2 is SMNVEV (reference sequence). Trimming pared 6 bases from V and 1 base from J, leaving 21 bases between. The DNA for the CDR3 is TGTGCCAGCAGACCTAAGGGGGGGACCAGTCGGAACACCGGGGAGCTGTTTTTT. Its translation is CASRPKGGTSRNTGELFF.

CDR3 in DNA: TGTGCCAGCAGAGTAGAGGAGTCCTACGAGCAGTACTTC. Residues: CASRVEESYEQYF. The chain links TRBV7-9 to TRBJ2-7, with D uncertain. Germline values: CDR1 SEHNR, CDR2 FQNEAQ (reference sequence). V dropped 6 bases and J dropped 1 base, with 10 bases sitting between them. CDR3 size: 13 residues. Filled out from reference TRBV7-9 and TRBJ2-7, the complete variable domain reads DTGVSQNPRHKITKRGQNVTFRCDPISEHNRLYWYRQTLGQGPEFLTYFQNEAQLEKSRLLSDRFSAERPKGSFSTLEIQRTEQGDSAMYLCASRVEESYEQYFGPGTRLTVT.

This clone was observed a few times. The chain uses TRBV30 and TRBJ2-3, with D maybe TRBD2 (7 bases). Germline-derived CDR1 and CDR2 are GTSNPN and SVGIG (reference sequence). This CDR3 region has 14 residues. The V end lost 5 bases, the J end lost 2 bases, and 14 bases lay between the germline ends. The CDR3 DNA is TGTGCCTGGGGGAGGGGGGGTGACACAGATACGCAGTATTTT. Amino acids: CAWGRGGDTDTQYF.

The chain uses TRBV28 and TRBJ1-4; D is uncertain. Looked up from germline, CDR1 is MDHEN and CDR2 is SYDVKM. The CDR3 is 14 residues long. Trimming removed 3 bases at V and 0 bases at J, with 5 bases between. The CDR3 sequence: CASSLAPTNEKLFF. Written as DNA, the CDR3 is TGTGCCAGCAGTTTGGCCCCAACTAATGAAAAACTGTTTTTT.

This clone was seen a few times. The identical CDR3 is also encoded by other nucleotide sequences in the sample. The chain has TRBV9 and TRBJ1-5; D gene ambiguous. CDR1 is SGDLS, CDR2 YYNGEE, per germline. This CDR3 region has 13 residues. V gave up 0 bases and J gave up 7 bases, with 8 bases separating them. CDR3 nucleotide sequence: TGTGCCAGCAGCGTAGGAGGGTCGCAGCCCCAGCATTTT. It encodes CASSVGGSQPQHF.

The chain is built from TRBV28 and TRBJ1-5; weak D call: TRBD1 (5 bases). There are 16 residues in the CDR3. Trimming took 2 bases from V and 2 from J, leaving 13 bases between them. CDR1 is MDHEN, CDR2 SYDVKM, per germline. The CDR3 protein is CASSLLVGAGNQPQHF. The CDR3 nucleotides read TGTGCCAGCAGTTTACTCGTAGGGGCTGGCAATCAGCCCCAGCATTTT. Looking up the rest from reference TRBV28 and TRBJ1-5 gives the full variable domain: DVKVTQSSRYLVKRTGEKVFLECVQDMDHENMFWYRQDPGLGLRLIYFSYDVKMKEKGDIPEGYSVSREKKERFSLILESASTNQTSMYLCASSLLVGAGNQPQHFGDGTRLSIL.

The table lists this clone with a few counts. The chain is built from TRBV4-1 and TRBJ2-6; TRBD2 matches 9 bases. The CDR3 has 22 residues. The V gene's germline CDR1 is MGHRA and CDR2 YSYEKL. V was clipped by 1 base and J by 3 bases; unmatched bases: 19. The CDR3 loop is CASSQVPASGKRGARGANVLTF. The CDR3 DNA sequence: TGCGCCAGCAGCCAAGTACCGGCTAGCGGGAAGAGGGGGGCGCGTGGGGCCAACGTCCTGACTTTC.

The V gene is TRBV6-5, the J gene TRBJ2-7; TRBD2 matches 7 bases. This CDR3 spans 14 amino acids. Germline V gene sequence: CDR1 MNHEY, CDR2 SVGAGI. Trimming at V came to 7 bases and at J to 3 bases, leaving 9 bases not matched to a gene. Here the CDR3 reads CASNGAGRLYEQYF. As DNA, the CDR3 is TGTGCCAGCAACGGAGCGGGGCGTCTCTACGAGCAGTACTTC.

The chain recombines TRBV28 with TRBJ2-1; 12 bases fit TRBD2. Germline V lookup: CDR1 MDHEN, CDR2 SYDVKM. V shed 8 bases, J shed 9 bases, and the junction held 14 bases outside the gene matches. The CDR3 totals 16 residues. This chain's CDR3 is CASCHSGTSGLVEQFF. DNA for the CDR3: TGTGCCAGCTGTCATTCCGGGACTAGCGGGTTGGTTGAGCAGTTCTTC.

The CDR3 nucleotides read TGCGCCAGCAGCCCCAAGGGGCTCGAGCAGTACTTC. As protein: CASSPKGLEQYF. The chain recombines TRBV5-1 with TRBJ2-7; D possibly corresponds to TRBD1 (5 bases). V was shortened by 4 bases and J by 6 bases, with 11 bases between the two germline ends. The germline CDR1 and CDR2 sequences are SGHRS and YFSETQ. The CDR3 loop spans 12 amino acids.

The rearrangement joins TRBV25-1 to TRBJ2-7, with 7 bases fitting TRBD2. In germline, CDR1 is MGHDK, CDR2 SYGVNS. After removal of 6 bases from V and 7 bases from J, the junction contained 12 bases not matched to a gene. This CDR3 has 14 residues. This CDR3 reads CASRAQGGPGEQYF. The CDR3, as DNA: TGTGCCAGCAGGGCCCAGGGAGGGCCTGGGGAGCAGTACTTC.

This CDR3 reads CASSAILGGKETQYF. The CDR3 nucleotides are TGTGCCAGCAGCGCGATACTCGGGGGGAAGGAGACCCAGTACTTC. The chain couples TRBV14 to TRBJ2-5; TRBD2 matches at 7 bases. Per the germline V gene, CDR1 is SGHDN and CDR2 is FVKESK. The CDR3 sequence is 15 residues long. The junction had 11 bases not matched to a gene; V was cut back by 5 bases and J by 5 bases.

The chain links TRBV5-6 to TRBJ2-7; D is perhaps TRBD1 (5 bases). From germline, CDR1 is SGHDT and CDR2 YYEEEE. This CDR3 has 14 residues. V lost 0 bases and J 9 bases, leaving 16 bases between the germline ends. The CDR3 loop reads CASSLGERLGPQYF. The CDR3 nucleotides are TGTGCCAGCAGCTTGGGGGAACGCCTGGGGCCGCAGTACTTC.

The chain carries TRBV29-1 and TRBJ2-1; the D gene is possibly TRBD1 (6 bases). Germline CDR1 reads SQVTM; CDR2 reads ANQGSEA. The V end was cut by 6 bases, the J end by 4 bases, with 10 bases between. The CDR3 extends over 12 amino acids. For the CDR3, the DNA is TGCAGCGTATGGACAGAGTACAATGAGCAGTTCTTC. It is translated as CSVWTEYNEQFF.